This T cell receptor beta chain was sequenced for a study of shared clonotypes between healthy human individuals. The CD4+ fraction was divided into a CD45RA+ naive subset and a CD45RA-negative memory subset. The CDR3 is 13 residues long. Germline CDR1 MNHNS, CDR2 SASEGT. For sorted subsets, 150 to 250 ng DNA per replicate equaled about 27,000 T cell genomes. Measured with immunoSEQ multiplex PCR; TCRdb has only the in-frame clones, and not every one. Among a few million clones listed, just over 90% were seen once. J is TRBJ2-3 and V is TRBV6-1, with D hard to call. The receptor's source is a man aged 18 to 35 in good health. Some clones in this sample may be carry-over from other donors' samples. The material sequenced was naive CD4+ T cells from PBMCs. Documented subset: CD45RA+ positively selected. The CDR3 loop reads CLAGRINTDTQYF. CDR3 DNA: TGTTTGGCAGGCAGGATTAACACAGATACGCAGTATTTT.